Following are 29 T cell receptor beta chains from one sample sequenced in a study of CD8+ T cells in alopecia areata. Treatment indicated: oral pan-JAK inhibitor, 5-10 mg twice daily. RNA extraction was followed by reverse transcription into cDNA, which acted as the sequencing template. The table came from immunoSEQ multiplex PCR; TCRdb's copy has only in-frame clones and leaves some out. The table records approximately 190,000 clones, roughly 60% of them present only once. The starting material was CD4+ T cells sorted from blood, obtained at week 24, from a patient treated with tofacitinib. These receptors were obtained from a human donor with alopecia areata.

V and J are TRBV9 and TRBJ2-7, with 9 nucleotides matching TRBD2. Germline CDR1 is SGDLS and CDR2 is YYNGEE. V was clipped by 2 bases and J by 0 bases; unmatched bases: 6. CDR3 length: 16 residues. In nucleotides, the CDR3 is TGTGCCAGCAGCGTTGGTAGCGGGGGTTTCTCCTACGAGCAGTACTTC. This codes for CASSVGSGGFSYEQYF.

The chain combines TRBV10-3 with TRBJ2-7, with D possibly called TRBD1 or TRBD2 (5 bases each). There are 14 residues in the CDR3. The germline V gene encodes CDR1 ENHRY and CDR2 SYGVKD. The ends were cut back, 6 bases at V and 5 bases at J, with 17 bases in the middle. CDR3 DNA sequence: TGTGCCATCAGCCGGGACCGATTGGGGGACGAGCAGTACTTC. This gives the protein CAISRDRLGDEQYF.

This clone was seen more than once but under ten times. The chain carries TRBV7-2 and TRBJ2-5; 9 positions match TRBD2. CDR3 length: 15 amino acids. Germline loops: CDR1 SGHTA, CDR2 FQGNSA. After removal of 5 bases from V and 0 bases from J, the junction contained 4 bases not matched to a gene. The chain's CDR3 is CASSPAGGNQETQYF. Written as DNA, the CDR3 is TGTGCCAGCAGCCCAGCGGGGGGCAACCAAGAGACCCAGTACTTC.

This sequence joins TRBV7-9 and TRBJ1-5; the D is unclear. This CDR3 is built from 13 residues. Trimming removed 1 base from V and 6 bases from J, with 7 bases in between. From germline, CDR1 is SEHNR and CDR2 FQNEAQ (reference sequence). The CDR3 DNA reads TGTGCCAGCAGCTTAGAAGGGATTCAGCCCCAGCATTTT. Protein product: CASSLEGIQPQHF.

This chain joins TRBV4-2 and TRBJ2-5, with D perhaps matching TRBD2 (6 bases). Trimming stripped 0 bases from V and 0 bases from J, with 11 bases between. CDR3 length equals 16 residues. Germline CDR1 and CDR2: LGHNA and YNFKEQ. CDR3 sequence (DNA): TGTGCCAGCAGCCAAGATGGGAGGCTAGACCAAGAGACCCAGTACTTC. This codes for CASSQDGRLDQETQYF.

This chain joins TRBV15 and TRBJ1-2; tentative D call: TRBD1 (6 bases). V lost 0 bases and J 11 bases, leaving 13 bases between the germline ends. The CDR3 consists of 13 residues. In germline, CDR1 is LNHNV, CDR2 YYDKDF (reference sequence). CDR3: CATSRDLTDRYTF. CDR3 bases: TGTGCCACCAGCAGAGATCTTACGGACAGATACACCTTC.

This CDR3 is CASSRRGDTQYF. The CDR3 DNA reads TGTGCCAGCAGCCGCAGGGGAGATACGCAGTATTTT. This chain uses TRBV7-9 with TRBJ2-3; D is possibly TRBD1 (6 bases). The CDR3 is 12 residues long. V lost 5 bases and J 5 bases, leaving 8 bases between the germline ends. The V gene's germline CDR1 is SEHNR and CDR2 FQNEAQ (reference sequence).

This chain joins TRBV15 and TRBJ2-7; D remains ambiguous. Germline-derived CDR1 and CDR2 are LNHNV and YYDKDF (reference sequence). V lost 1 base and J lost 0, with 13 bases in between. The CDR3 sequence is 16 residues long. CDR3 nucleotides: TGTGCCACCAGCAGAGGAGGTGGGTACGGCTCCTACGAGCAGTACTTC. Its protein product is CATSRGGGYGSYEQYF.

This clone was counted between two and nine times. The J gene is TRBJ1-3, the V gene TRBV30; D remains ambiguous. CDR3 length equals 14 residues. Germline V lookup: CDR1 GTSNPN, CDR2 SVGIG (reference sequence). Trimming took off 0 bases at V and 2 bases at J, with 8 bases between the two ends. CDR3 in amino acids: CAWSVRTAGNTIYF. The CDR3 coding sequence is TGTGCCTGGAGTGTACGCACAGCTGGAAACACCATATATTTT.

The chain joins TRBV29-1 to TRBJ1-2, with a possible D match to TRBD1 (5 bases). Trimming left V 1 base short and J 8 bases short, with 8 bases between. Per the germline V gene, CDR1 is SQVTM and CDR2 is ANQGSEA. The CDR3 loop spans 11 amino acids. This CDR3 is CSVEGGWGYTF. In DNA, the CDR3 is TGCAGCGTTGAAGGGGGCTGGGGCTACACCTTC.

J is TRBJ2-5 and V is TRBV30; 8 bases fit TRBD2. The CDR3 spans 13 residues. V lost 3 bases to trimming and J lost 5 bases; unmatched junction nucleotides: 5. CDR1 and CDR2 (germline): GTSNPN, SVGIG (reference sequence). The CDR3 bases are TGTGCCTGGAGCCGGACTAGCAGTGAGACCCAGTACTTC. Its protein is CAWSRTSSETQYF. Drawing the rest from reference TRBV30 and TRBJ2-5, the complete variable domain is SQTIHQWPATLVQPVGSPLSLECTVEGTSNPNLYWYRQAAGRGLQLLFYSVGIGQISSEVPQNLSASRPQDRQFILSSKKLLLSDSGFYLCAWSRTSSETQYFGPGTRLLVL.

The sample holds a few counts of this clone. The chain is built from TRBV20-1 and TRBJ2-5; D unresolved. V was shortened by 7 bases and J by 1 base, with 7 bases between the two germline ends. The germline V gene has CDR1 DFQATT and CDR2 SNEGSKA (reference sequence). The CDR3 extends over 11 amino acids. As DNA, the CDR3 is TGCAGTGGCAGGAGCCAAGAGACCCAGTACTTC. This translates into CSGRSQETQYF.

CDR3 DNA sequence: TGTGCCAGCAGCTTAGCTAGCGGGGGCATGGGCGAGCAGTACTTC. Translation gives CASSLASGGMGEQYF. The V and J genes are TRBV7-2 and TRBJ2-7; 9 nucleotides match TRBD2. CDR3 length equals 15 residues. J was trimmed by 6 bases and V by 0 bases; bases with no gene match: 6. Germline V gene lookup returns CDR1 SGHTA and CDR2 FQGNSA.

For the CDR3, the DNA is TGTGCCAGTAGTCATCGGACAGGGCACTATGGCTACACCTTC. Its protein product is CASSHRTGHYGYTF. V usage is TRBV19 and J usage is TRBJ1-2, with 8 bases aligning to TRBD1. CDR3 length equals 14 residues. CDR1 is LNHDA and CDR2 is SQIVND in the germline V gene (reference sequence). J gave up 3 bases and V 5 bases, and 5 bases lay outside the gene matches.

This chain links TRBV2 with TRBJ2-5; weak D call: TRBD1 (5 bases). V shed 6 bases and J shed 4 bases, with 15 bases lying between them. Germline V gene lookup returns CDR1 SNHLY and CDR2 FYNNEI. The CDR3 is made up of 14 amino acids. The CDR3 DNA reads as TGTGCCAGCAGCTTAGGCAGGGTCCCAGAGACCCAGTACTTC. Protein product: CASSLGRVPETQYF.

DNA for the CDR3: TGTGCCACCAGCAGAGATCAAATGAACTATGGCTACACCTTC. This sequence encodes CATSRDQMNYGYTF. The chain combines TRBV15 with TRBJ1-2; no definite D call. The V gene lost 0 bases and the J gene lost 2 bases, with 7 bases spanning the gap. The CDR3 covers 14 residues. CDR1 is LNHNV and CDR2 is YYDKDF in the germline V gene (reference sequence).

The chain recombines TRBV4-3 with TRBJ2-3; D not resolved. Germline CDR1 LGHNA, CDR2 YSLEER. The V end was cut by 1 base, the J end by 6 bases, with 8 bases between. The CDR3 contains 13 residues. The CDR3 nucleotides read TGCGCCAGCAGCCAAGGTGTTACGGATACGCAGTATTTT. Translation: CASSQGVTDTQYF.

V and J are TRBV29-1 and TRBJ2-5, with D tentatively TRBD2 (6 bases). The V gene lost 4 bases and the J gene lost 7 bases, with 16 bases spanning the gap. The CDR3 has 13 residues. CDR1 is SQVTM and CDR2 is ANQGSEA in the germline V gene. The CDR3 bases are TGCAGCGTTGCATATGACCAGGGAGGGACCCAGTACTTC. The encoded protein is CSVAYDQGGTQYF.

The chain couples TRBV29-1 to TRBJ1-4; 8 bases are shared with TRBD1. The V gene end was trimmed by 4 bases and the J gene end by 8 bases; junction bases not matched to a gene: 3. This CDR3 has 12 residues. Germline CDR1 reads SQVTM; CDR2 reads ANQGSEA. The CDR3 bases are TGCAGCGTTGGGACAGGGTCAGAAAAACTGTTTTTT. This codes for CSVGTGSEKLFF.

This clone was counted only a few times. The chain uses TRBV10-3 and TRBJ1-4, with D uncertain. CDR3 length equals 15 residues. Trimming removed 0 bases at V and 7 bases at J, with 12 bases between. Germline V CDR1 and CDR2: ENHRY, SYGVKD. The CDR3 loop is CAISESLGAGEKLFF. The CDR3 bases are TGTGCCATCAGTGAGTCATTGGGCGCCGGTGAAAAACTGTTTTTT.

For the CDR3, the DNA is TGTGCCAGCGGAACAGGGAGGGAGACCCAGTACTTC. Protein product: CASGTGRETQYF. V is TRBV27 and J is TRBJ2-5; perhaps D is TRBD1 or TRBD2 (6 bases each). The CDR3 extends over 12 amino acids. In germline, CDR1 is MNHEY, CDR2 SMNVEV (reference sequence). Between the trimmed V and J ends, which lost 8 bases and 5 bases, there was a span of 12 bases.

The J gene is TRBJ2-5, the V gene TRBV15; D may be TRBD2 (5 bases). CDR3 length: 15 residues. CDR1 is LNHNV, CDR2 YYDKDF, per germline (reference sequence). V lost 3 bases, J lost 1 base, and 12 bases lay in between. The CDR3 DNA is TGTGCCACCAGCAGCAATGGGGAGCGCCAAGAGACCCAGTACTTC. The encoded protein is CATSSNGERQETQYF.

The J gene is TRBJ1-1, the V gene TRBV19, with D unresolved. Germline V gene data show CDR1 as LNHDA and CDR2 as SQIVND (reference sequence). This CDR3 contains 11 residues. Trimming stripped 7 bases from V and 3 bases from J, with 6 bases between. CDR3 loop: CASTQDTEAFF. In nucleotides, the CDR3 is TGTGCCAGTACCCAGGACACTGAAGCTTTCTTT.

The chain carries TRBV6-5 and TRBJ2-7; the D gene is possibly TRBD1 (5 bases). The CDR3 is 15 amino acids. Germline V gene data show CDR1 as MNHEY and CDR2 as SVGAGI. V gave up 0 bases and J gave up 5 bases, with 14 bases separating them. The CDR3 DNA is TGTGCCAGCAGTTACTCGGGTTTCTCCAGGGACGAGCAGTACTTC. This codes for CASSYSGFSRDEQYF.

V gene TRBV5-6 combines with J gene TRBJ1-2, with D hard to call. The length of the CDR3 is 13 residues. V was pared by 4 bases and J by 1 base, with 8 bases between. CDR1 is SGHDT, CDR2 YYEEEE, per germline. In DNA, the CDR3 is TGTGCCAGCAGCGGTCTCCTTAACTATGGCTACACCTTC. Protein sequence: CASSGLLNYGYTF.

The chain couples TRBV6-5 to TRBJ2-7; the D gene is possibly TRBD1 (6 bases). This CDR3 comprises 12 residues. The germline V gene encodes CDR1 MNHEY and CDR2 SVGAGI. The ends were cut back, 8 bases at V and 3 bases at J, with 11 bases in the middle. In DNA, the CDR3 is TGTGCCAGCGGAACAGGGATCTACGAGCAGTACTTC. Translation gives CASGTGIYEQYF.

This clone was observed many times. J is TRBJ2-4 and V is TRBV2, with 9 bases fitting TRBD1. Germline trimming cut 4 bases from V and 6 bases from J; bases unmatched to any gene: 10. Germline V gene data show CDR1 as SNHLY and CDR2 as FYNNEI. This CDR3 has 16 amino acids. The CDR3 protein is CASSGIPGQGRNIQYF. For the CDR3, the DNA is TGTGCCAGCAGTGGGATCCCGGGACAGGGTAGAAACATTCAGTACTTC.

This sequence joins TRBV29-1 and TRBJ1-2; the match to TRBD1 covers 7 bases. From germline, CDR1 is SQVTM and CDR2 ANQGSEA. There are 12 residues in the CDR3. The ends lost 7 bases at V and 7 bases at J; junction bases unmatched: 9. The CDR3 here is CSADREAGGYTF. The CDR3 DNA reads TGCAGCGCCGACAGGGAGGCCGGTGGCTACACCTTC.

The rearrangement joins TRBV7-9 to TRBJ2-5; a weak D match, TRBD2 (6 bases). Germline V lookup: CDR1 SEHNR, CDR2 FQNEAQ (reference sequence). V lost 3 bases to trimming and J lost 4 bases, with 18 bases between them. The CDR3 extends over 16 amino acids. The CDR3 nucleotides are TGTGCCAGCAGCTTCCCGGGACTCGTGGGGATAGAGACCCAGTACTTC. Translated: CASSFPGLVGIETQYF. Full variable domain (outside the CDR3, taken from reference TRBV7-9 and TRBJ2-5): DTGVSQNPRHKITKRGQNVTFRCDPISEHNRLYWYRQTLGQGPEFLTYFQNEAQLEKSRLLSDRFSAERPKGSFSTLEIQRTEQGDSAMYLCASSFPGLVGIETQYFGPGTRLLVL.